The T cell receptor beta chain described here comes from a study of T cells in Graves' hyperthyroidism and ophthalmopathy (dated by TCRdb to between 2018 and 2020). About the investigation overall: Peripheral blood samples were taken at the time of initial diagnosis, prior to any treatment. To identify distinguishing TCR V-J signatures, a discovery cohort of 90 to 100 patients was used, comprising roughly 45 with Graves' ophthalmopathy and some 60 with stable Graves' hyperthyroidism. Prospective prediction of ophthalmopathy was tested in an independent validation cohort consisting of roughly 20 hyperthyroidism patients and approximately 16 patients who later progressed to ophthalmopathy. For training and testing, the roughly 93 patients in the discovery cohort were randomly divided in a 7:3 ratio. In addition, the study compared T-cell repertoires in thyroid tissue and in blood from five to seven Graves' hyperthyroidism patients. After sampling, hyperthyroidism patients received methimazole starting at 30 mg daily, and ophthalmopathy patients received high-dose intravenous methylprednisolone. The paper describes TCR Vbeta CDR3 sequencing of 135 peripheral blood samples, made up of 43 ophthalmopathy patients, some 76 hyperthyroidism patients and 17 progressor patients.

Amplification of TCR beta CDR3 regions was carried out from RNA transcripts. A first-round RT-PCR of the TCR CDR3 used the HTBI primer set with the Qiagen OneStep RT-PCR kit. Libraries were constructed in a second round of multiplex PCR, after which size selection and purification were carried out. Libraries were sequenced paired-end with 100 bp reads on an Illumina HiSeq2000. The paper's processing steps were these. SOAPnuke was used to process the raw data, throwing out any read that contained adapters or uncalled bases, had a mean Phred below 15, or lacked an exact constant-primer or identifier match. High-quality paired reads were merged with COPE v1.2.5, and unique nucleotide sequences were defined as clonotypes. Clonotypes were aligned to IMGT TRBV, TRBD and TRBJ reference segments using MiTCR v1.1. The analysis was restricted to V-J combinations with a frequency above 0.0001, which together covered about 99% of the repertoires. The TCS score was defined as F50 (clonal expansion) divided by E x V (chaos), with BLOSUM62-based TCRdist calculated between CDR3 peptides within each V-J. Welch's t-statistics and random forest reduced around 510 V-J features to about 13, which were used in a naive Bayes classifier (R e1071). TCRdb reprocessed the public reads (quality trimming at Q25 with fastp, clone calling with MiXCR) and kept in-frame beta chains. Each CDR3 protein appears once, grouped with its most common genes and DNA. TCRdb, not the authors, supplied the V and J calls. This sample comprises around 350,000 distinct CDR3 sequences, more than 20% of them detected only once. The ten biggest clones cover 70% to 75% of the sample.

A patient counted as having stable Graves' hyperthyroidism if no progression to ophthalmopathy occurred over 18 months of follow-up. Hyperthyroidism patients were newly diagnosed, with disease duration under 2 months, and aged 18 to 65 years. Any patient with an uncontrolled infection, another autoimmune disease, pregnancy or lactation was excluded. Diagnoses were based on clinical symptoms, serum thyroxine and TRAb, thyroid ultrasound and orbital computed tomography. PBMCs were isolated from 8 to 10 ml of fresh peripheral blood by Ficoll-Paque density gradient centrifugation. Trizol reagent was used to extract total RNA, and RNA quality was then checked on an Agilent 2100 Bioanalyzer. Study-wide conclusions, independent of this receptor: In validation, the model predicted progression to ophthalmopathy a median of roughly 6.2 months before onset, with roughly 71% sensitivity and roughly 73% specificity. Sample size was not statistically predetermined, and investigators were not blinded to group allocation. Most expanded thyroid clonotypes (frequency above 0.001) were also found in blood, which suggests that blood repertoires may mirror thyroid immune responses. A 13 V-J signature model separated ophthalmopathy from stable hyperthyroidism, with roughly 88% sensitivity and 81.08% specificity in cross-validation and 80%/75% in testing.

Comments on this clonotype: Its antigen target is currently unknown. Within one base of it there is no much larger clone, and no base qualities were kept.

Reading the germline V gene gives CDR1 SGHDT and CDR2 YYEEEE. The V end loses 0 bases and the J end loses 3 bases, and a stretch of 3 bases separates them. CDR3 length: 12 amino acids, cysteine to phenylalanine. CDR3 DNA only is kept here, 36 bases in frame from base 1. The chain couples TRBV5-6 to TRBJ1-1; the D gene is not confidently resolved. The sample consisted of blood. The receptor comes from a man between 50 and 59 years old with Graves' hyperthyroidism. The DNA is TGTGCCAGCAGCTTGGTTCACACTGAAGCTTTCTTT. This is translated as CASSLVHTEAFF.